The TCR beta chain under discussion was sequenced for a study of blood T cell repertoires in COVID-19. On the study more broadly: Collection of acute and convalescent COVID-19 samples took place in the United States, Italy and Spain.

Grouping used clinical history reported by participants in a survey and questionnaire. Two negative PCRs, clearance, or symptom resolution were required of recovered Cohort 3 donors. This clone was seen more than once but under ten times. In the original processing: Estimates of nucleated cell counts were drawn from the amplification of reference gene primers. Libraries were prepared by immunoSEQ multiplex PCR; TCRdb keeps only in-frame clonotypes and omits some of them. D and trimming were read from the DNA, whereas the V and J calls and clone size are those reported in that table. The sample shows a few hundred thousand clones, 85% to 90% of them seen only once. CDR1 is MNHEY and CDR2 is SVGAGI in the germline V gene. This CDR3 is 16 amino acids long. With 0 bases removed from V and 3 bases from J, the gap between germline ends came to 14 bases.

The material sequenced was PBMCs or T cells enriched from blood (not recorded which). This clonotype was obtained from a man aged 18 to 29 who had recovered from COVID-19. The chain uses TRBV6-5 and TRBJ1-2; D gene ambiguous. CDR3 in amino acids: CASSYSASQADYGYTF. The DNA for the CDR3 is TGTGCCAGCAGTTACTCGGCGTCGCAGGCTGACTATGGCTACACCTTC.